This TCR beta chain came from a study of T cell responses to AZD1222 COVID-19 vaccine. Data came from immunoSEQ multiplex PCR; TCRdb stores just in-frame clones and leaves some out. The sample consists of 120,000 or so clones, about 82% of them appearing once. The study pooled second doses at about 4 or about 12 weeks. Worth noting for this clone: Its target is not known.

Findings and limits, study-wide: Close to half of spike-specific TCRs reportedly recognize unmutated variant regions. Donor demographics were predominantly white British with a female majority; clonal diversity may be underestimated. Compared with day 0, the breadth and depth of the Spike-specific TCR repertoire rose significantly after two doses of AZD1222.

The V segment lost 5 bases and the J segment 1 base; nucleotides outside the gene matches: 13. The germline CDR1 and CDR2 sequences are SGHAT and FQNNGV. The CDR3 is made up of 18 amino acids. The sequencing used peripheral blood, collected 28 days after the second AZD1222 dose. The chain joins TRBV11-2 to TRBJ2-2, with TRBD2 matching over 7 bases. The clonotype originates from an adult who received the AZD1222 COVID-19 vaccine. CDR3 nucleotide sequence: TGTGCCAGCAGCCCCGGGAGGCGGATAGGGATGAACACCGGGGAGCTGTTTTTT. Translation gives CASSPGRRIGMNTGELFF. The full variable domain, completed using reference TRBV11-2 and TRBJ2-2, is EAGVAQSPRYKIIEKRQSVAFWCNPISGHATLYWYQQILGQGPKLLIQFQNNGVVDDSQLPKDRFSAERLKGVDSTLKIQPAKLEDSAVYLCASSPGRRIGMNTGELFFGEGSRLTVL.